Below are 9 T cell receptor beta chains sequenced from a single sample in a study of cytomegalovirus exposure and HLA in healthy donors. PCR primers comprised 60 Vbeta and 13 Jbeta primers. The repertoire was sequenced with immunoSEQ multiplex PCR; TCRdb's copy has only in-frame clones and lacks some. The table lists some 130,000 clones, around four fifths of them singletons. Material: PBMCs. These receptors were taken from a male donor in good health and CMV-seronegative.

This clone occurred a few times. This chain links TRBV28 with TRBJ2-7; 10 positions agree with TRBD1. Germline V lookup: CDR1 MDHEN, CDR2 SYDVKM. The CDR3 has 14 amino acids. The V gene end was trimmed by 4 bases and the J gene end by 3 bases; junction bases not matched to a gene: 3. In DNA form, the CDR3 reads TGTGCCAGCAGTTACGGGACAGGGGTCTACGAGCAGTACTTC. It encodes CASSYGTGVYEQYF.

The chain is built from TRBV6-6 and TRBJ2-3; no firm D call. This CDR3 is 15 amino acids long. V shed 0 bases and J shed 2 bases, with 9 bases lying between them. CDR1 and CDR2 (germline): MNHNY, SVGAGI (reference sequence). The CDR3 loop reads CASSYSAQFTDTQYF. In DNA, the CDR3 is TGTGCCAGCAGTTACTCGGCACAGTTCACAGATACGCAGTATTTT.

The rearrangement joins TRBV9 to TRBJ1-4; perhaps TRBD1 as D (5 bases). The CDR3 sequence is 17 residues long. Trimming took off 4 bases at V and 1 base at J, with 17 bases between the two ends. The germline gives CDR1 SGDLS, CDR2 YYNGEE. Here the CDR3 DNA reads TGTGCCAGCAGCTCGAGCCGTAAGGGACTAACTAATGAAAAACTGTTTTTT. It yields the protein CASSSSRKGLTNEKLFF.

The chain combines TRBV4-1 with TRBJ2-3; D is ambiguous. Trimming stripped 1 base from V and 4 bases from J, with 9 bases between. The CDR3 contains 14 residues. The germline V gene has CDR1 MGHRA and CDR2 YSYEKL. CDR3 loop: CASSQVGDPDTQYF. CDR3 nucleotides: TGCGCCAGCAGCCAAGTGGGCGACCCAGATACGCAGTATTTT.

The rearrangement uses TRBV13 and TRBJ2-3; D perhaps matches TRBD2 (5 bases). In germline, CDR1 is PRHDT, CDR2 FYEKMQ (reference sequence). The CDR3 is made up of 17 amino acids. Trimming cost V 0 bases and J 3 bases, with 16 bases left between them. The CDR3 protein is CASSLGHKGERTDTQYF. The CDR3 DNA follows: TGTGCCAGCAGCTTAGGCCATAAGGGAGAGCGTACAGATACGCAGTATTTT.

CDR3 in DNA: TGTGCCTGGAGCGACAGCTACAATGAGCAGTTCTTC. It translates to CAWSDSYNEQFF. The chain has TRBV30 and TRBJ2-1; tentative D call: TRBD1 (5 bases). Germline V CDR1 and CDR2: GTSNPN, SVGIG (reference sequence). Deletions cut 3 bases from V and 3 bases from J, with 6 bases between. This CDR3 spans 12 amino acids.

The genes are TRBV27 and TRBJ2-2; the match to TRBD2 covers 9 bases. The CDR3 contains 15 residues. V lost 6 bases and J lost 7; bases outside the gene matches: 9. CDR1 is MNHEY and CDR2 is SMNVEV in the germline V gene (reference sequence). The CDR3 protein is CASRASGASIGELFF. The CDR3 nucleotides read TGTGCCAGCAGAGCTAGCGGGGCCAGTATCGGGGAGCTGTTTTTT.

V is TRBV5-5 and J is TRBJ1-2; D gene unclear. This CDR3 has 14 residues. Trimming took off 2 bases at V and 4 bases at J, with 12 bases between the two ends. Germline CDR1 reads SGHKS; CDR2 reads YYEKEE (reference sequence). CDR3 nucleotides: TGTGCCAGCAGCTTCGGCGCAGCGAGCTATGGCTACACCTTC. Residues: CASSFGAASYGYTF.

The rearrangement joins TRBV5-6 to TRBJ1-2; 7 bases fit TRBD1. The V and J ends lost 4 bases and 0 bases, in that order; junction bases with no gene match: 9. Germline CDR1 SGHDT, CDR2 YYEEEE. CDR3 length: 16 amino acids. CDR3 sequence reads: CASSAGTARANYGYTF. DNA of the CDR3: TGTGCCAGCAGCGCCGGGACAGCACGAGCTAACTATGGCTACACCTTC.